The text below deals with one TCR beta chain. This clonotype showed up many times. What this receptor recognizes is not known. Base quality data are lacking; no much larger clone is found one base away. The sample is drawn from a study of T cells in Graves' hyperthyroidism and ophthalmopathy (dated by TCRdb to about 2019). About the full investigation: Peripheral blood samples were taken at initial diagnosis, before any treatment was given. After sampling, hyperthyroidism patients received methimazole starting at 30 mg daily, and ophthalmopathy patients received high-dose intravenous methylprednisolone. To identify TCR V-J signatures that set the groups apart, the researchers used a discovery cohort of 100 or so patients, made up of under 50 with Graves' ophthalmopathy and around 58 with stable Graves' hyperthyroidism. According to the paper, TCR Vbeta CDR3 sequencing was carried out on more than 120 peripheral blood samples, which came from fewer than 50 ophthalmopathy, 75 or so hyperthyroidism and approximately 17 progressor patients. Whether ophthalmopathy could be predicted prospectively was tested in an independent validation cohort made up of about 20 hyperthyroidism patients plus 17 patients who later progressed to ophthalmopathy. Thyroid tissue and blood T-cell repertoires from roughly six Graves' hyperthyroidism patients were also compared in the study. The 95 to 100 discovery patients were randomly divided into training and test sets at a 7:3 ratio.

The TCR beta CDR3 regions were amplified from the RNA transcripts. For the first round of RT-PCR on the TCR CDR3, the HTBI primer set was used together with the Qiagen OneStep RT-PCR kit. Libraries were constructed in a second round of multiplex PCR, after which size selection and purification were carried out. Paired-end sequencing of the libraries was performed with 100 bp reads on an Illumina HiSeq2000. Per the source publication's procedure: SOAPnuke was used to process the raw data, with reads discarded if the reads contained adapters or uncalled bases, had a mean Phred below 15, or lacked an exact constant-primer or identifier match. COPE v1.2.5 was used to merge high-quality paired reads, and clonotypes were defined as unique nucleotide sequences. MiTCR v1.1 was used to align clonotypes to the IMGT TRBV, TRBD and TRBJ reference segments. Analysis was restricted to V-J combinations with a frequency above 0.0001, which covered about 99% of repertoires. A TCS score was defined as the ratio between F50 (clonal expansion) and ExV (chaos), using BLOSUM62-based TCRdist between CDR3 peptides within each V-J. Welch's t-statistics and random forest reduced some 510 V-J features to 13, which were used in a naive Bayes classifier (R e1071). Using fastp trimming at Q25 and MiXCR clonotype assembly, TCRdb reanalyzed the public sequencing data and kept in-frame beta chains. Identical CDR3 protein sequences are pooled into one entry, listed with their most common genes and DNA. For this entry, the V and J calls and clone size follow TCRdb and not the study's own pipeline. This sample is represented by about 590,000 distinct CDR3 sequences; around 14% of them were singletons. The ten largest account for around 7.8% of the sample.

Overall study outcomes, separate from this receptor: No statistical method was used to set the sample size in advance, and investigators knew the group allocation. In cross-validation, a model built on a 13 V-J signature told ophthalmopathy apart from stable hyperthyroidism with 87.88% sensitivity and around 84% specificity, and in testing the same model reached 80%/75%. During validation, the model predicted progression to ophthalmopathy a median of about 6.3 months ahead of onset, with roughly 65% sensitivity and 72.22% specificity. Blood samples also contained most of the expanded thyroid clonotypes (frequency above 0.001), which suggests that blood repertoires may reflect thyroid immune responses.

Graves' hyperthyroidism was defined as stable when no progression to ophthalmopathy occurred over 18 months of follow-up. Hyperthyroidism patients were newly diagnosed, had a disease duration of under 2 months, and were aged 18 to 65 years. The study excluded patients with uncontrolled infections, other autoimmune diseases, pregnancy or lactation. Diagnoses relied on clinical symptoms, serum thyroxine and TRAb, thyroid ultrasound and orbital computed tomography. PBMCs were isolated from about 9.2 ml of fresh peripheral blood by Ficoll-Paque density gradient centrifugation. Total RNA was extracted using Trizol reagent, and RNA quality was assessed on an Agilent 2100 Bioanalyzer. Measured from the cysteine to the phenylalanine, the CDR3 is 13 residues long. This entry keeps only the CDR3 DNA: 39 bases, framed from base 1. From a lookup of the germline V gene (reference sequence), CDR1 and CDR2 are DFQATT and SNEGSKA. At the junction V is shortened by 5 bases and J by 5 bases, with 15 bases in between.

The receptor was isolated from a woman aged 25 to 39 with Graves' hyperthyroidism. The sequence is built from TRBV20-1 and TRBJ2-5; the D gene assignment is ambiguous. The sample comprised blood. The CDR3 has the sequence CSAPLWIGETQYF. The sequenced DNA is TGCAGTGCTCCCCTTTGGATAGGGGAGACCCAGTACTTC.